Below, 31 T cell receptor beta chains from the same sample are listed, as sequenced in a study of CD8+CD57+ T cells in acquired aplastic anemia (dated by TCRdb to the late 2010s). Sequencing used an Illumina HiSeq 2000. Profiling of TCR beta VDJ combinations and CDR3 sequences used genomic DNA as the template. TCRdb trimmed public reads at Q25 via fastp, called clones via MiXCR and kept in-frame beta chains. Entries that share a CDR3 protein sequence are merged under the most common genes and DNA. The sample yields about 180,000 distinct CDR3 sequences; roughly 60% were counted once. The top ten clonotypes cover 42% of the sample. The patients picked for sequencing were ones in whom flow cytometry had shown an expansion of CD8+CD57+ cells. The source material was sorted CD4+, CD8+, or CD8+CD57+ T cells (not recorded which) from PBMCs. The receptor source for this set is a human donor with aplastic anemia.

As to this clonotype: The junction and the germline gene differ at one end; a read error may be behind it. This CDR3 is CASSLGPLVGEKLFF. For the CDR3, the DNA is TGTGCCAGCAGCTTGGGACCCCTAGTAGGTGAAAAACTGTTTTTT. This chain links TRBV5-1 with TRBJ1-4, with TRBD1 as a possible D gene (5 bases). This CDR3 region has 15 residues. In germline, CDR1 is SGHRS, CDR2 YFSETQ.

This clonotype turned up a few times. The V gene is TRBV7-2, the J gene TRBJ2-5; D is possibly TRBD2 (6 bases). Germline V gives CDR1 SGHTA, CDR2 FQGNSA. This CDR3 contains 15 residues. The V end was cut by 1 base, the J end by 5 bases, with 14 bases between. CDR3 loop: CASSLDGGTGETQYF. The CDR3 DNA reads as TGTGCCAGCAGCTTAGATGGGGGGACCGGGGAGACCCAGTACTTC.

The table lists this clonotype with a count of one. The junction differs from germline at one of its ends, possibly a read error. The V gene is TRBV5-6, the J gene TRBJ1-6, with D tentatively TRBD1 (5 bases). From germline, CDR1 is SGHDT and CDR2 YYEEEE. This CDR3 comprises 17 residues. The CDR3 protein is CASNLGGQVIRNSPLHF. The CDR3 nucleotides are TGTGCCAGCAACTTGGGGGGTCAGGTAATAAGGAATTCACCCCTCCACTTT.

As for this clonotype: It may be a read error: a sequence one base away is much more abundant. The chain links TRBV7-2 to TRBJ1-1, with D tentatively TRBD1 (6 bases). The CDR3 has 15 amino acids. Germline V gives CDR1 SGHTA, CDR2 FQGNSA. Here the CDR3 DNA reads TGCGCCAGCAGAGCGGGGCCGGAGGGGGACACTGAAGCTTTCTTT. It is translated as CASRAGPEGDTEAFF.

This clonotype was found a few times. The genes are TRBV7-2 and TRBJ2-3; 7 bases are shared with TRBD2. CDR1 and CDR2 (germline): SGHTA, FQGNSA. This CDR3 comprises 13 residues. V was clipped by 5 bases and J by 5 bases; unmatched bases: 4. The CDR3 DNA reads TGTGCCAGCAGCCTACCGGGGGGAGATACGCAGTATTTT. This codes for CASSLPGGDTQYF. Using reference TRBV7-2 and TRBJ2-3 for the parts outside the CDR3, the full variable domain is GAGVSQSPSNKVTEKGKDVELRCDPISGHTALYWYRQSLGQGLEFLIYFQGNSAPDKSGLPSDRFSAERTGGSVSTLTIQRTQQEDSAVYLCASSLPGGDTQYFGPGTRLTVL.

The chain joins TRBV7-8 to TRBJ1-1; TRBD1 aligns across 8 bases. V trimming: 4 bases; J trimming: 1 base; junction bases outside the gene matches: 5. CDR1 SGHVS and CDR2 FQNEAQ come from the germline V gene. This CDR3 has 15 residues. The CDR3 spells CASSSQGQANTEAFF. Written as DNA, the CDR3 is TGTGCCAGCAGCTCCCAGGGACAGGCGAACACTGAAGCTTTCTTT.

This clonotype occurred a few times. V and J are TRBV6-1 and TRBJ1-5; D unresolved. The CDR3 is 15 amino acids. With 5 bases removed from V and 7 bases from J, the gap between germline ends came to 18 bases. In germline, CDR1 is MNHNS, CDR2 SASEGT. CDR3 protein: CASSSGRFQIQPQHF. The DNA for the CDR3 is TGTGCCAGCAGTTCCGGTCGATTCCAAATCCAGCCCCAGCATTTT.

CDR3 nucleotide sequence: TGTGCCATCAGTGACCCAGGGACAGCTCTCGGAAACACCATATATTTT. It is translated as CAISDPGTALGNTIYF. This chain uses TRBV10-3 with TRBJ1-3, with 7 bases identical to TRBD1. Germline V gene sequence: CDR1 ENHRY, CDR2 SYGVKD. This CDR3 contains 16 residues. V was pared by 3 bases and J by 4 bases, with 9 bases of the junction left unmatched.

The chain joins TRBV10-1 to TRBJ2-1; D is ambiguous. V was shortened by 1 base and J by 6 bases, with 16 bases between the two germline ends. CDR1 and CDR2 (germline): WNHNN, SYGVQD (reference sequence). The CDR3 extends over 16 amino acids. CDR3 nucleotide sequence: TGCGCCAGCAGTGAGTACGTCTCCCTCCCTCGCAATGAGCAGTTCTTC. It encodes CASSEYVSLPRNEQFF.

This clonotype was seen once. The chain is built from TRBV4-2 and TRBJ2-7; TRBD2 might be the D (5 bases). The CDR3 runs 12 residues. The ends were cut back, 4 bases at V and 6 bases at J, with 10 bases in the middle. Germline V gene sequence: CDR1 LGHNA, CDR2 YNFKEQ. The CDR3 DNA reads TGTGCCAGCAGCCGAGGCACTAGCGAGCAGTACTTC. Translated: CASSRGTSEQYF.

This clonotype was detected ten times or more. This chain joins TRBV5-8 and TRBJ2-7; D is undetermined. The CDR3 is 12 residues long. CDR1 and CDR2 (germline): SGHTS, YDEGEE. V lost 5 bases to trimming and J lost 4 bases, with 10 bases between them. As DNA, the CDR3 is TGTGCCAGCAGTTTAGAAGGGTACGAGCAGTACTTC. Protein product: CASSLEGYEQYF.

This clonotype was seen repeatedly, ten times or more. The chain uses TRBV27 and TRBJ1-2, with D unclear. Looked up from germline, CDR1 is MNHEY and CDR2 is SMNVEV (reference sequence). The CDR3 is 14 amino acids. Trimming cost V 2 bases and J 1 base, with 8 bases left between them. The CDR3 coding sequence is TGTGCCAGCAGTTTACGACTGGGTAACTATGGCTACACCTTC. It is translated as CASSLRLGNYGYTF.

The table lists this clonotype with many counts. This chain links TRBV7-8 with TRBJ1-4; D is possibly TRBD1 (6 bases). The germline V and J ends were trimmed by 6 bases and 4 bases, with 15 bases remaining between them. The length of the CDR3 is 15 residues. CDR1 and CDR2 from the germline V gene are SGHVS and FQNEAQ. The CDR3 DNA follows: TGTGCCAGCAGTCCAGGGGCCACTAATAATGAAAAACTGTTTTTT. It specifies CASSPGATNNEKLFF. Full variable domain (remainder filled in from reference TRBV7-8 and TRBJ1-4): GAGVSQSPRYKVAKRGQDVALRCDPISGHVSLFWYQQALGQGPEFLTYFQNEAQLDKSGLPSDRFFAERPEGSVSTLKIQRTQQEDSAVYLCASSPGATNNEKLFFGSGTQLSVL.

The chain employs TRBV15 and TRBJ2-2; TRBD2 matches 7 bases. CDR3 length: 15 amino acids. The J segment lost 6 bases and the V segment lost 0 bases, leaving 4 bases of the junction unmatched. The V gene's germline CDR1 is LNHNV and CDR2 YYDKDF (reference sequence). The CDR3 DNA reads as TGTGCCACCAGCAGAGATTGGGGGGGAGCCGGGGAGCTGTTTTTT. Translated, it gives CATSRDWGGAGELFF.

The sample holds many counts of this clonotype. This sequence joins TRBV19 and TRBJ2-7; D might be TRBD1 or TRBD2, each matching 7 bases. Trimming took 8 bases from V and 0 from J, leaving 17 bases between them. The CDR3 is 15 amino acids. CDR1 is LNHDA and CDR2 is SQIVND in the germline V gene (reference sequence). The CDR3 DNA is TGTGCCAGTTCCATGGGCAGGGGGGGCTCCTACGAGCAGTACTTC. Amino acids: CASSMGRGGSYEQYF.

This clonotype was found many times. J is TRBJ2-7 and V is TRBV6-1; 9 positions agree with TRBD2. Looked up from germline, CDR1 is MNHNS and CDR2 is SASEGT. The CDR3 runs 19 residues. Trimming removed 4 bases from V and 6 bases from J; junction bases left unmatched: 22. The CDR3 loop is CASSAGGGGSWSEAGEQYF. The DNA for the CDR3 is TGTGCCAGCAGTGCCGGCGGGGGGGGCTCTTGGAGTGAAGCGGGCGAGCAGTACTTC.

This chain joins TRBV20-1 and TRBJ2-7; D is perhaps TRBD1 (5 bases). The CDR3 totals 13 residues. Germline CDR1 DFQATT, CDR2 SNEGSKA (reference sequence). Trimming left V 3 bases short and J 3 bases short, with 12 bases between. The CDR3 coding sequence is TGCAGTGCTAGTGGGCAGGGTGGCTACGAGCAGTACTTC. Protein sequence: CSASGQGGYEQYF.

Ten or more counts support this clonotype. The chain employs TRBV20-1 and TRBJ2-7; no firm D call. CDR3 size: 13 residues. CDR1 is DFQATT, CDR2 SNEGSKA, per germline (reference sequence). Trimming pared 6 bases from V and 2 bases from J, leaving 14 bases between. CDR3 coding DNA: TGCAGTGCGAGCGACGGCGCCACCTACGAGCAGTACTTC. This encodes CSASDGATYEQYF.

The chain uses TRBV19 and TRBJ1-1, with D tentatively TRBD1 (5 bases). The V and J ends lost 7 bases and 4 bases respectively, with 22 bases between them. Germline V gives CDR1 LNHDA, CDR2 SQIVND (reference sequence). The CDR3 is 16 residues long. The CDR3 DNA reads TGTGCCAGTACCCCACTAGGCGGGGGAGGTATCACTGAAGCTTTCTTT. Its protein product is CASTPLGGGGITEAFF.

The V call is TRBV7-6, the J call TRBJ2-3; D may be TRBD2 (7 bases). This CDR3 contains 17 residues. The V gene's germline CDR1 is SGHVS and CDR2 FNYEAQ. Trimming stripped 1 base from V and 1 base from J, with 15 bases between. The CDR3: CASSLVGGGPGTDTQYF. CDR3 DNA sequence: TGTGCCAGCAGCTTAGTGGGAGGGGGGCCGGGCACAGATACGCAGTATTTT.

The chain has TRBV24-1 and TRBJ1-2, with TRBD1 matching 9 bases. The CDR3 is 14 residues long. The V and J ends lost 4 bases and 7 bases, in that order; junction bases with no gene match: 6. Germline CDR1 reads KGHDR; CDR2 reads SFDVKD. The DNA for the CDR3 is TGTGCCACCAGTGACTGGGACAGGGCTGTTGGCTACACCTTC. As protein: CATSDWDRAVGYTF.

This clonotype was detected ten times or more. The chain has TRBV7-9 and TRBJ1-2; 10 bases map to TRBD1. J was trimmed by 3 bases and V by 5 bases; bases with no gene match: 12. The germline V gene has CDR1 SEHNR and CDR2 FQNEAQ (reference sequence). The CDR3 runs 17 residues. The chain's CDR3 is CASSPNRDRGEDYGYTF. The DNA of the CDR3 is TGTGCCAGCAGCCCTAACCGGGACAGGGGAGAAGACTATGGCTACACCTTC.

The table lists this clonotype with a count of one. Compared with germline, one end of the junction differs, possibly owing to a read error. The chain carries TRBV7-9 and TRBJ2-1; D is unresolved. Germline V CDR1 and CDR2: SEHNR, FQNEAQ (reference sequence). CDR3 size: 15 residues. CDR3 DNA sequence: TGTGCCAGCAGTTTAGATCTAGTTTGGCACAATGAGCAGTTCTTC. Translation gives CASSLDLVWHNEQFF.

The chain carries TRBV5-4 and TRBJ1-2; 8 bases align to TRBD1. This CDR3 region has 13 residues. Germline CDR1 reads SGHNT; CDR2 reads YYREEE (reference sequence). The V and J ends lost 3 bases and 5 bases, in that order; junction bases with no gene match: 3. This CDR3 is CASSSGDRYGYTF. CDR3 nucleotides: TGTGCCAGCAGCTCGGGGGACAGGTATGGCTACACCTTC.

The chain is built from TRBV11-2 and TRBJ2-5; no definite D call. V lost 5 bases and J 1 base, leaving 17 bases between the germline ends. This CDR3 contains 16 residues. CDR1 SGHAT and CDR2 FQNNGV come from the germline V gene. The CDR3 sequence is CASSPLPWVRQETQYF. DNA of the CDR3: TGTGCCAGCAGCCCACTGCCTTGGGTGCGCCAAGAGACCCAGTACTTC.

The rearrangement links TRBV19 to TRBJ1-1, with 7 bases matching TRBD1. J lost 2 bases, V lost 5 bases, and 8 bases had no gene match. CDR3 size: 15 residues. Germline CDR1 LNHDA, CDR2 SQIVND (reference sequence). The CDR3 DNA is TGTGCCAGTAGTCCCTCCCGACAGGGAAACACTGAAGCTTTCTTT. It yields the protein CASSPSRQGNTEAFF.

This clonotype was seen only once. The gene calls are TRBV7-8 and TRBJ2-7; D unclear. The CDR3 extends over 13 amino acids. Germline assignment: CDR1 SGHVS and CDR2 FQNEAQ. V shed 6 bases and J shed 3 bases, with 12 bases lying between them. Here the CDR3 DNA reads TGTGCCAGCAGTTTATCTGCCTTCTACGAGCAGTACTTC. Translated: CASSLSAFYEQYF.

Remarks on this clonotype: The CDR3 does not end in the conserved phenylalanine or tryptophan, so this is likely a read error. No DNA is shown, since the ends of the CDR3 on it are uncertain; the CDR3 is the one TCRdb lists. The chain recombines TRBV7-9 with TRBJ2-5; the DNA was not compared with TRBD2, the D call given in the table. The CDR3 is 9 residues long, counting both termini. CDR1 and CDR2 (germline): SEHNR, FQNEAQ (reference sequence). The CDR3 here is CASSLSLAG.

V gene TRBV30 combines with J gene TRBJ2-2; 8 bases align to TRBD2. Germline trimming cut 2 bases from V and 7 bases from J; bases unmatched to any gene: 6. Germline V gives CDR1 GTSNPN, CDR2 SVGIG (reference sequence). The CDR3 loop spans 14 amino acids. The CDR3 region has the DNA TGTGCCTGGAGTACCGGACTAGCCGGCGGGGAGCTGTTTTTT. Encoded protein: CAWSTGLAGGELFF.

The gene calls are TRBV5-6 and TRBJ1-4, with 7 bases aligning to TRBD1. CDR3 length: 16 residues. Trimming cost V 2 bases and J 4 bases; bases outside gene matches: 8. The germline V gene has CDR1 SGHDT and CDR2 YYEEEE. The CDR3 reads CASSLGTVQFNEKLFF. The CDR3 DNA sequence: TGTGCCAGCAGCTTAGGGACAGTACAATTTAATGAAAAACTGTTTTTT. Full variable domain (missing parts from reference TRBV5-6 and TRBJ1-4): DAGVTQSPTHLIKTRGQQVTLRCSPKSGHDTVSWYQQALGQGPQFIFQYYEEEERQRGNFPDRFSGHQFPNYSSELNVNALLLGDSALYLCASSLGTVQFNEKLFFGSGTQLSVL.

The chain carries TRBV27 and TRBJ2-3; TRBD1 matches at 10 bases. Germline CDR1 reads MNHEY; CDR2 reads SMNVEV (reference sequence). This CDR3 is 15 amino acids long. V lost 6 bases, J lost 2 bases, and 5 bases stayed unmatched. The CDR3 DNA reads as TGTGCCAGCAGAACCGGGACAGGGGACACAGATACGCAGTATTTT. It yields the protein CASRTGTGDTDTQYF.